Listed here are 14 T cell receptor beta chains from one sample, sequenced in a study of blood T cells in healthy people across ages. A J-beta primer mix and a sample-barcoded 5' primer were used in a second PCR of roughly 6 to 12 cycles. TCRdb recomputed calls from the 5' RACE reads with MiXCR, one row per CDR3 protein. The sample yields some 1,800,000 distinct CDR3 sequences, roughly two fifths seen once. The material sequenced was blood. The origin of the receptors is a human donor in good health.

Of note for this clonotype: At one of its ends the junction is not consistent with the germline gene, which may arise from a read error. CDR3 in DNA: TGTGTCAGCTCACGGGGGACAGGAGCTGAAGCTTTCTTT. Amino acid sequence: CVSSRGTGAEAFF. The genes are TRBV18 and TRBJ1-1; the match to TRBD1 covers 8 bases. Germline CDR1 is KGHSH and CDR2 is LQKENI. The CDR3 has 13 amino acids.

The genes are TRBV7-2 and TRBJ1-4; tentatively, D is TRBD1 (5 bases). This CDR3 contains 15 residues. The ends were cut back, 1 base at V and 8 bases at J, with 14 bases in the middle. The germline V gene encodes CDR1 SGHTA and CDR2 FQGNSA. This chain's CDR3 is CASSLVWGLGEKLFF. The CDR3 DNA follows: TGTGCCAGCAGCTTAGTCTGGGGCCTAGGGGAAAAACTGTTTTTT.

This clonotype was observed a handful of times. The V and J genes are TRBV20-1 and TRBJ2-3; TRBD2 matches at 9 bases. CDR3 length equals 17 residues. Germline values: CDR1 DFQATT, CDR2 SNEGSKA (reference sequence). Unmatched junction bases numbered 8, after V lost 1 base and J lost 0 bases. CDR3 DNA sequence: TGCAGTGCTAGAGCCCGACTAGCGGTCTCTAGCACAGATACGCAGTATTTT. Translated, it gives CSARARLAVSSTDTQYF.

V and J are TRBV7-2 and TRBJ2-3; D gene uncertain. The V gene lost 4 bases and the J gene lost 2 bases, with 10 bases spanning the gap. The germline V gene encodes CDR1 SGHTA and CDR2 FQGNSA. The length of the CDR3 is 14 residues. CDR3 DNA: TGTGCCAGCAGCTCCCGGGCAGCCACAGATACGCAGTATTTT. This translates into CASSSRAATDTQYF. Combining the CDR3 with reference TRBV7-2 and TRBJ2-3 gives the whole variable domain GAGVSQSPSNKVTEKGKDVELRCDPISGHTALYWYRQSLGQGLEFLIYFQGNSAPDKSGLPSDRFSAERTGGSVSTLTIQRTQQEDSAVYLCASSSRAATDTQYFGPGTRLTVL.

The V and J genes are TRBV7-9 and TRBJ1-2; 7 nucleotides agree with TRBD1. Germline loops: CDR1 SEHNR, CDR2 FQNEAQ (reference sequence). Trimming removed 7 bases from V and 2 bases from J; junction bases left unmatched: 7. The CDR3 totals 14 residues. Here the CDR3 reads CASKPRQGNYGYTF. The CDR3, as DNA: TGTGCCAGCAAACCCCGACAGGGAAACTATGGCTACACCTTC. The entire variable domain, with the rest obtained from reference TRBV7-9 and TRBJ1-2, is as follows: DTGVSQNPRHKITKRGQNVTFRCDPISEHNRLYWYRQTLGQGPEFLTYFQNEAQLEKSRLLSDRFSAERPKGSFSTLEIQRTEQGDSAMYLCASKPRQGNYGYTFGSGTRLTVV.

The gene calls are TRBV21-1 and TRBJ2-2. TRBV21-1 is labeled a pseudogene. This CDR3 has 12 amino acids. As DNA, the CDR3 is TGTGCCATGGCAGGAAACACCGGGGAGCTGTTTTTT. As protein: CAMAGNTGELFF.

This clonotype was seen a handful of times. The rearrangement joins TRBV4-2 to TRBJ1-2, with D uncertain. This CDR3 has 14 residues. Looked up from germline, CDR1 is LGHNA and CDR2 is YNFKEQ. With 0 bases removed from V and 3 bases from J, the gap between germline ends came to 8 bases. CDR3 nucleotides: TGTGCCAGCAGCCAAGAGAGGACGGACTATGGCTACACCTTC. Its translation is CASSQERTDYGYTF.

This clonotype is a singleton in its sample. The chain employs TRBV12-3 or TRBV12-4 and TRBJ2-1, with 9 nucleotides matching TRBD1. CDR3 length: 17 residues. Unmatched junction bases numbered 8, after V lost 4 bases and J lost 1 base. The CDR3 is CASSSNRGHFSYNEQFF. The CDR3, as DNA: TGTGCCAGCAGTTCCAACAGGGGGCATTTTTCCTACAATGAGCAGTTCTTC.

This clonotype was detected only a few times. The rearrangement joins TRBV7-2 to TRBJ2-7, with TRBD1 matching 7 bases. The CDR3 consists of 17 residues. CDR1 SGHTA and CDR2 FQGNSA come from the germline V gene. V gave up 2 bases and J gave up 2 bases; unmatched junction bases: 12. CDR3 sequence reads: CASSLRAAGTDPYEQYF. CDR3 coding DNA: TGTGCCAGCAGCTTAAGGGCCGCCGGGACAGATCCCTACGAGCAGTACTTC.

V gene TRBV19 combines with J gene TRBJ1-1, with a weak D call TRBD1 (5 bases). V shed 2 bases and J shed 4 bases, with 11 bases lying between them. The CDR3 is 14 residues long. CDR1 is LNHDA and CDR2 is SQIVND in the germline V gene (reference sequence). As DNA, the CDR3 is TGTGCCAGTAGTATAACAGGTGTACGCACTGAAGCTTTCTTT. This codes for CASSITGVRTEAFF.

This clonotype was observed a handful of times. This chain uses TRBV4-2 with TRBJ2-7; 9 nucleotides agree with TRBD1. This CDR3 region has 16 residues. After removal of 2 bases from V and 5 bases from J, the junction contained 10 bases not matched to a gene. Per germline, CDR1 LGHNA and CDR2 YNFKEQ. CDR3 nucleotides: TGTGCCAGCAGCCAAACTACCGGGACAGGGTCAAACGAGCAGTACTTC. Translating gives CASSQTTGTGSNEQYF.

This rearrangement joins TRBV6-6 to TRBJ2-5, with TRBD2 identical over 9 bases. V lost 5 bases, J lost 5 bases, and 9 bases stayed unmatched. Germline values: CDR1 MNHNY, CDR2 SVGAGI (reference sequence). This CDR3 spans 15 amino acids. CDR3 region: CASSPLSGGKETQYF. The CDR3 DNA reads TGTGCCAGCAGTCCCTTAAGCGGGGGGAAGGAGACCCAGTACTTC.

This chain links TRBV12-3 or TRBV12-4 with TRBJ1-5, with D perhaps matching TRBD1 (5 bases). The CDR3 consists of 12 residues. V lost 6 bases and J 9 bases, leaving 12 bases between the germline ends. The CDR3 protein is CASSPGAGPQHF. The CDR3 DNA reads TGTGCCAGCAGCCCCGGGGCGGGGCCCCAGCATTTT.

Ten or more counts support this clonotype. This chain uses TRBV12-3 or TRBV12-4 with TRBJ2-5; D is ambiguous. V lost 5 bases to trimming and J lost 5 bases, with 21 bases between them. The CDR3 has 16 residues. CDR3 amino acids: CASSPSPTLTMETQYF. The CDR3 nucleotides read TGTGCCAGCAGTCCCAGCCCGACACTCACTATGGAGACCCAGTACTTC.